A selection of T cell receptor beta chains follows, all from one sample in a study of beta chain features in type 1 diabetes. The repertoire was sequenced with immunoSEQ multiplex PCR; TCRdb's copy has only in-frame clones and lacks some. The sample has 400,000 to 450,000 clones; approximately 15% are singletons. The sequencing input was naive CD4+ T cells from blood. The receptors originated from a man aged 30-40 years in good health. CDR3s leave out the opening cysteine and the closing phenylalanine or tryptophan.

CDR3 protein,J gene,V gene
ASSPRTVTDTQY,TRBJ2-3,TRBV18
ASSQRDRATYEQY,TRBJ2-7,TRBV4-3
ASSPGQADSNQPQH,TRBJ1-5,TRBV18
AWSVRGQSGYT,TRBJ1-2,TRBV30
ASSFGGIGEQF,TRBJ2-1,TRBV5-1
ASSEVRGFGYEQY,TRBJ2-7,TRBV25-1
ASSLRQGNEQF,TRBJ2-1,TRBV7-2
ASAEDLGLNEQF,TRBJ2-1,TRBV6-5
ASSLGRSQYEQY,TRBJ2-7,TRBV7-6
ASSQRAEAF,TRBJ1-1,TRBV14
ASSESGGQETQY,TRBJ2-5,TRBV25-1
ASSRAPNALH,TRBJ1-6,TRBV19
ASSSNDRGPTYEQY,TRBJ2-7,TRBV28
ASSYLDRGHVDTQY,TRBJ2-3,TRBV6-5
ASSASGTSYNEQF,TRBJ2-1,TRBV7-3
SARDSIVAF,TRBJ1-1,TRBV20-1